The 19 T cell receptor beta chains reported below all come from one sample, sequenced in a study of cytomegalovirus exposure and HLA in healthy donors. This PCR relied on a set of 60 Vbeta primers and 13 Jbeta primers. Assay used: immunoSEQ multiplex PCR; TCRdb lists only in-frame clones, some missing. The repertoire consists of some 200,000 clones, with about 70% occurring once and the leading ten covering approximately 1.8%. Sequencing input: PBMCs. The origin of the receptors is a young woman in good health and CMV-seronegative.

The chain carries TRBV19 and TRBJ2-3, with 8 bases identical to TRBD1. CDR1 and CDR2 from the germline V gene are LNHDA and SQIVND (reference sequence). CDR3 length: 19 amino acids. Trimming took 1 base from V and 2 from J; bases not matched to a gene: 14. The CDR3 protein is CASSIAYRRGQVNTDTQYF. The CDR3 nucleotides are TGTGCCAGTAGTATAGCTTACCGCAGGGGGCAGGTGAACACAGATACGCAGTATTTT. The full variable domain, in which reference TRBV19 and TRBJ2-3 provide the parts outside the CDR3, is DGGITQSPKYLFRKEGQNVTLSCEQNLNHDAMYWYRQDPGQGLRLIYYSQIVNDFQKGDIAEGYSVSREKKESFPLTVTSAQKNPTAFYLCASSIAYRRGQVNTDTQYFGPGTRLTVL.

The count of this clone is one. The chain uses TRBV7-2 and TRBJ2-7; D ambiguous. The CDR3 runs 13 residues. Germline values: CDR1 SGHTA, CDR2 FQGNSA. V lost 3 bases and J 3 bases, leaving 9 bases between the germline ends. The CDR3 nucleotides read TGTGCCAGCAGCTTCTCCATGAGCTACGAGCAGTACTTC. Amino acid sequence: CASSFSMSYEQYF.

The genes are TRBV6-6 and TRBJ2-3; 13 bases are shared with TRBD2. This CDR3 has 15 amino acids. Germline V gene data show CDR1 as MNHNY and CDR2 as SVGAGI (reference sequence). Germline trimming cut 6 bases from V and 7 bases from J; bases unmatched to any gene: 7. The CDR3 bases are TGTGCCAGCAGCTACGAGACTAGCGGGGGGTATACGCAGTATTTT. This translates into CASSYETSGGYTQYF.

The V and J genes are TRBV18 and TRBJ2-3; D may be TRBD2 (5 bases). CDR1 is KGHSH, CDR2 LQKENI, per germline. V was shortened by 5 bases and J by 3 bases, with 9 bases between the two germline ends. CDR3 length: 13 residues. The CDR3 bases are TGTGCCAGCTCATCCGGGGTGACAGATACGCAGTATTTT. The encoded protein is CASSSGVTDTQYF.

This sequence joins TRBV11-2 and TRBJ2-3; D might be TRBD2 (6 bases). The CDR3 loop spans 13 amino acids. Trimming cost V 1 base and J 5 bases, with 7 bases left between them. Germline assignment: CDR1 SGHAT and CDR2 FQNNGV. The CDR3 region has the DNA TGTGCCAGCAGCTTAGTGGAGGGAGATACGCAGTATTTT. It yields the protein CASSLVEGDTQYF.

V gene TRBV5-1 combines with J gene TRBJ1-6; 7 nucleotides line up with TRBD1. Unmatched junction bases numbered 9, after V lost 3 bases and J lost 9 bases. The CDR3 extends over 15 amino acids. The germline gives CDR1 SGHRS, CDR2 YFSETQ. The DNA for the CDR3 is TGCGCCAGCAGCTCTGATTGGACAGGAGGTTCACCCCTCCACTTT. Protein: CASSSDWTGGSPLHF. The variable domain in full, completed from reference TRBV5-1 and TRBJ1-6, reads KAGVTQTPRYLIKTRGQQVTLSCSPISGHRSVSWYQQTPGQGLQFLFEYFSETQRNKGNFPGRFSGRQFSNSRSEMNVSTLELGDSALYLCASSSDWTGGSPLHFGNGTRLTVT.

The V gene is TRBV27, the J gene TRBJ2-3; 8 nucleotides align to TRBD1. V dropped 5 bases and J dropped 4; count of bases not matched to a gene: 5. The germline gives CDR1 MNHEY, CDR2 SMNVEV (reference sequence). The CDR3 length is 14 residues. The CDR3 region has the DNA TGTGCCAGCAGTGTCAGGGGGCTCCCAGATACGCAGTATTTT. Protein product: CASSVRGLPDTQYF.

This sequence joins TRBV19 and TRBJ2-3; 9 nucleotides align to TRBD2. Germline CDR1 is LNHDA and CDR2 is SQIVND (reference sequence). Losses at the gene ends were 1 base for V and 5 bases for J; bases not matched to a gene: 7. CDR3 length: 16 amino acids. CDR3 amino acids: CASSIVASGVGDTQYF. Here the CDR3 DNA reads TGTGCCAGTAGTATAGTGGCTAGCGGGGTAGGAGATACGCAGTATTTT.

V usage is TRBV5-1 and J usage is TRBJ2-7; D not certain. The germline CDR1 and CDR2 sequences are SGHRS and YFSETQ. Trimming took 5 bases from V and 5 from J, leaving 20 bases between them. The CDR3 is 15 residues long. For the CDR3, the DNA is TGCGCCAGCAGGCCGACGGGTGGCGTCGGTAACGAGCAGTACTTC. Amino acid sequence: CASRPTGGVGNEQYF.

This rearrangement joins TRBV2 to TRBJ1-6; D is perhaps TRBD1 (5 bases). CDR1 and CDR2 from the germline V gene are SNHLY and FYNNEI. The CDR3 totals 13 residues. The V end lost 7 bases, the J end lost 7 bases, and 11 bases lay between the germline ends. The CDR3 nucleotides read TGTGCCAGCAAAGGGGCGCGCAATTCACCCCTCCACTTT. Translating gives CASKGARNSPLHF.

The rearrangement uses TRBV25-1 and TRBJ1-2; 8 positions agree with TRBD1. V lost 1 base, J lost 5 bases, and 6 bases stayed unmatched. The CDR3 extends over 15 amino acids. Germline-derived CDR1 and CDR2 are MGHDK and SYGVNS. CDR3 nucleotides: TGTGCCAGCAGTGAATCCAACAGGGGGAAGTATGGCTACACCTTC. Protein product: CASSESNRGKYGYTF.

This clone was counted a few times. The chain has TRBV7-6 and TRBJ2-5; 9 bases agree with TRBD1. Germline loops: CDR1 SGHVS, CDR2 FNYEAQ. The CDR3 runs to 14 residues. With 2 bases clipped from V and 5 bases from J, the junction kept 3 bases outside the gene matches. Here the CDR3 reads CASSLLGQGETQYF. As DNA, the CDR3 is TGTGCCAGCAGCTTATTAGGACAGGGGGAGACCCAGTACTTC.

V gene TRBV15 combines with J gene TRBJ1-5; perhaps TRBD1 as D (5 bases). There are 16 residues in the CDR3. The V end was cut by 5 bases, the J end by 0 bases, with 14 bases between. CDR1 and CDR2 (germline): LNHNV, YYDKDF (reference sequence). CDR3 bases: TGTGCCACCAGCGCACAGGAGACGTATAGCAATCAGCCCCAGCATTTT. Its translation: CATSAQETYSNQPQHF.

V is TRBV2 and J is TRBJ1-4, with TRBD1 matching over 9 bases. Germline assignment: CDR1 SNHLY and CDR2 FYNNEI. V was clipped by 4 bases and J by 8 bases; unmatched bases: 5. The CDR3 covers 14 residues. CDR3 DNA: TGTGCCAGCAGTGGAGGGACAGGGATAGAAAAACTGTTTTTT. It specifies CASSGGTGIEKLFF.

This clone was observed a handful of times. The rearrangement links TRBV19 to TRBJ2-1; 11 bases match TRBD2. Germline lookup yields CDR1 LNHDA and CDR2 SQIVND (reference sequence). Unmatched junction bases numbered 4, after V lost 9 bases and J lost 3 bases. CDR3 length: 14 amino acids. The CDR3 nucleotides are TGTGCCAGCCAACTAGCGGGAGACTACAATGAGCAGTTCTTC. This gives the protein CASQLAGDYNEQFF. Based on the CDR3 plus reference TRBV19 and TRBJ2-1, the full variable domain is DGGITQSPKYLFRKEGQNVTLSCEQNLNHDAMYWYRQDPGQGLRLIYYSQIVNDFQKGDIAEGYSVSREKKESFPLTVTSAQKNPTAFYLCASQLAGDYNEQFFGPGTRLTVL.

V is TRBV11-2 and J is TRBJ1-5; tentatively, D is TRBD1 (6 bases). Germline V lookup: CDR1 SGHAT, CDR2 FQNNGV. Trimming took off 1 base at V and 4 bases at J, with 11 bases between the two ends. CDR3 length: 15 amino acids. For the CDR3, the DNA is TGTGCCAGCAGCTTAGGACAGGTTCCTAATCAGCCCCAGCATTTT. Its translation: CASSLGQVPNQPQHF.

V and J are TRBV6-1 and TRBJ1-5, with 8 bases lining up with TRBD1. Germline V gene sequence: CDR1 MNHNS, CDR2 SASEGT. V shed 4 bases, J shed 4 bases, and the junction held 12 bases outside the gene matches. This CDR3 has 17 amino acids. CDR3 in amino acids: CASSAFPGGFGNQPQHF. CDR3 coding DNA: TGTGCCAGCAGTGCTTTTCCAGGGGGCTTTGGAAATCAGCCCCAGCATTTT.

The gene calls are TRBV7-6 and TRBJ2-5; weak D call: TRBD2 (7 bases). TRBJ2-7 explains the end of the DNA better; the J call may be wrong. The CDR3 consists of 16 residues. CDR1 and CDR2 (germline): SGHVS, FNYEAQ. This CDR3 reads CASSPFTGGLTYEQYF. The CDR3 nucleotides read TGTGCCAGCAGCCCATTCACGGGGGGCTTAACCTACGAGCAGTACTTC.

The CDR3 DNA sequence: TGTGCCAGCAAGTCGGACAGGAGCAATCAGCCCCAGCATTTT. Residues: CASKSDRSNQPQHF. The chain joins TRBV2 to TRBJ1-5; 7 nucleotides match TRBD1. The CDR3 consists of 14 residues. Per the germline V gene, CDR1 is SNHLY and CDR2 is FYNNEI. Unmatched junction bases numbered 4, after V lost 7 bases and J lost 1 base.